Each of the 27 T cell receptor beta chains below was sequenced from the same sample in a study of T-cell reconstitution after alpha-beta-depleted transplantation in children. Unique molecular identifiers were used to barcode this TCRbeta library. TCRdb itself ran the PCR reads through MiXCR, one entry per CDR3 protein. The top ten clones hold 7.5% of a sample with some 300,000 distinct CDR3 sequences, roughly a tenth of them seen once. The material sequenced was PBMCs, taken before TCRalphabeta/CD19-depleted stem cell transplant. Receptors were obtained from a boy younger than two with acute myeloid leukemia, due to receive a stem cell transplant.

This clonotype has at least ten counts. V usage is TRBV28 and J usage is TRBJ1-4, with a weak D call TRBD1 (5 bases). Germline V lookup: CDR1 MDHEN, CDR2 SYDVKM. V was trimmed by 1 base and J by 0 bases, leaving 6 bases between them. The CDR3 covers 15 residues. This CDR3 is CASSLLTATNEKLFF. In DNA form, the CDR3 reads TGTGCCAGCAGTTTATTGACAGCAACTAATGAAAAACTGTTTTTT.

This chain links TRBV4-3 with TRBJ2-1; 12 bases are a match to TRBD2. V gave up 1 base and J gave up 9 bases; unmatched junction bases: 10. The V gene's germline CDR1 is LGHNA and CDR2 YSLEER. There are 17 residues in the CDR3. The CDR3 bases are TGCGCCAGCAGCCAAGTTACTAGCGGGAGGAGGGACAGTGAGCAGTTCTTC. This codes for CASSQVTSGRRDSEQFF.

This clonotype was observed many times. This chain links TRBV28 with TRBJ2-3; 10 nucleotides line up with TRBD1. V shed 0 bases, J shed 2 bases, and the junction held 5 bases outside the gene matches. This CDR3 is built from 17 residues. The germline CDR1 and CDR2 sequences are MDHEN and SYDVKM. For the CDR3, the DNA is TGTGCCAGCAGTTTATGGGACAGGGGGATCAACACAGATACGCAGTATTTT. Protein sequence: CASSLWDRGINTDTQYF.

This clonotype was counted at least ten times. The chain joins TRBV13 to TRBJ2-1; the D call may be TRBD1 or TRBD2 (5 bases each). V shed 5 bases and J shed 9 bases, with 11 bases lying between them. CDR3 length: 12 residues. Germline CDR1 and CDR2: PRHDT and FYEKMQ (reference sequence). The CDR3 protein is CASSPGAIEQFF. The CDR3 DNA sequence: TGTGCCAGCAGCCCCGGGGCAATTGAGCAGTTCTTC. Variable domain in full (rest from reference TRBV13 and TRBJ2-1): AAGVIQSPRHLIKEKRETATLKCYPIPRHDTVYWYQQGPGQDPQFLISFYEKMQSDKGSIPDRFSAQQFSDYHSELNMSSLELGDSALYFCASSPGAIEQFFGPGTRLTVL.

Regarding this clonotype: This may come from a read error, since a much larger clone is one base off. This sequence joins TRBV12-3 or TRBV12-4 and TRBJ2-3, with D unresolved. The CDR3 covers 17 residues. V was shortened by 2 bases and J by 5 bases, with 20 bases between the two germline ends. CDR3 sequence reads: CASSLPPPLGFLDTQYF. Written as DNA, the CDR3 is TGTGCCAGCAGTTTACCCCCCCCACTTGGATTCCTAGATACGCAGTATTTT.

This clonotype was detected many times. The gene calls are TRBV12-3 or TRBV12-4 and TRBJ2-5; TRBD2 is a possible D gene (5 bases). The CDR3 is 14 residues long. The V and J ends lost 7 bases and 5 bases respectively, with 17 bases between them. The CDR3 nucleotides read TGTGCCAGCACCCCTATCTCGGGATGGGAGACCCAGTACTTC. It codes for CASTPISGWETQYF.

This clonotype was detected many times. The chain recombines TRBV5-1 with TRBJ2-1; TRBD1 is a possible D gene (5 bases). The V and J ends lost 7 bases and 7 bases respectively, with 9 bases between them. The CDR3 runs 11 residues. Germline V lookup: CDR1 SGHRS, CDR2 YFSETQ. The CDR3 DNA reads TGCGCCAGCGTTCAGGGTAATGAGCAGTTCTTC. Amino acid sequence: CASVQGNEQFF.

This clonotype was picked up many times. The chain links TRBV3-1 to TRBJ1-1; D is perhaps TRBD1 (5 bases). CDR3 length equals 14 residues. V dropped 4 bases and J dropped 3 bases, with 12 bases sitting between them. Germline values: CDR1 LGHDT, CDR2 YNNKEL (reference sequence). The CDR3, as DNA: TGTGCCAGCAGCCCCATTCTAGGGGACACTGAAGCTTTCTTT. Translated, it gives CASSPILGDTEAFF.

This clonotype was recorded many times. V gene TRBV28 combines with J gene TRBJ2-3; perhaps TRBD2 as D (6 bases). CDR1 is MDHEN, CDR2 SYDVKM, per germline. CDR3 length: 14 amino acids. V shed 4 bases and J shed 11 bases, with 19 bases lying between them. In DNA form, the CDR3 reads TGTGCCAGCAGTTCCAGCGGGTTCGTCCCGTTGCAGTATTTT. Its translation: CASSSSGFVPLQYF.

This clonotype was observed many times. The rearrangement uses TRBV6-2 or TRBV6-3 and TRBJ2-1, with a tentative D call TRBD2 (7 bases). There are 16 residues in the CDR3. Trimming took 7 bases from V and 5 from J, leaving 21 bases between them. CDR1 and CDR2 (germline): MNHEY, SVGEGT. The CDR3 DNA reads TGTGCCAGCAAGGGGGGGTTACAGGTACGGGACAATGAGCAGTTCTTC. It codes for CASKGGLQVRDNEQFF.

The sample holds many counts of this clonotype. The rearrangement uses TRBV4-3 and TRBJ2-7, with a tentative D call TRBD2 (5 bases). Per germline, CDR1 LGHNA and CDR2 YSLEER. This CDR3 comprises 14 residues. V shed 0 bases and J shed 2 bases, with 8 bases lying between them. In DNA form, the CDR3 reads TGCGCCAGCAGCCAAGAAGGAGGCCCCTACGAGCAGTACTTC. It is translated as CASSQEGGPYEQYF.

This clonotype was picked up many times. The V call is TRBV11-2, the J call TRBJ2-1; D uncertain. The V and J ends lost 3 bases and 6 bases respectively, with 9 bases between them. Germline CDR1 is SGHAT and CDR2 is FQNNGV. The CDR3 runs 13 residues. CDR3 loop: CASSFFGTNEQFF. CDR3 bases: TGTGCCAGCAGCTTCTTCGGTACCAATGAGCAGTTCTTC.

The J gene is TRBJ2-3, the V gene TRBV7-8, with D hard to call. V was shortened by 5 bases and J by 2 bases, with 11 bases between the two germline ends. This CDR3 has 14 amino acids. CDR1 SGHVS and CDR2 FQNEAQ come from the germline V gene. In nucleotides, the CDR3 is TGTGCCAGCAGCCCCCGACTGAACACAGATACGCAGTATTTT. This codes for CASSPRLNTDTQYF.

The V call is TRBV29-1, the J call TRBJ2-1, with TRBD1 identical over 9 bases. After removal of 6 bases from V and 7 bases from J, the junction contained 13 bases not matched to a gene. CDR1 is SQVTM, CDR2 ANQGSEA, per germline. The CDR3 consists of 15 residues. This chain's CDR3 is CSVCPRDRAFNEQFF. DNA for the CDR3: TGCAGCGTCTGTCCCCGGGACAGGGCCTTTAATGAGCAGTTCTTC.

This clonotype was seen repeatedly, ten times or more. The genes are TRBV7-9 and TRBJ1-2; D gene unclear. This CDR3 spans 14 amino acids. Germline CDR1 is SEHNR and CDR2 is FQNEAQ (reference sequence). V dropped 5 bases and J dropped 5 bases, with 15 bases sitting between them. CDR3 amino acids: CASSVRTDSYGYTF. Here the CDR3 DNA reads TGTGCCAGCAGCGTAAGGACGGACTCATATGGCTACACCTTC.

The chain uses TRBV7-9 and TRBJ1-2, with 9 bases that match TRBD1. The junction had 11 bases not matched to a gene; V was cut back by 3 bases and J by 6 bases. Germline CDR1 is SEHNR and CDR2 is FQNEAQ (reference sequence). The CDR3 is made up of 16 amino acids. The CDR3 region is CASSFYTPDRGNGYTF. CDR3 bases: TGTGCCAGCAGCTTCTACACCCCGGACAGGGGTAATGGCTACACCTTC.

In its sample, this clonotype was seen many times. The CDR3: CASSLRLGWPYEQYF. The DNA for the CDR3 is TGTGCCAGCAGTTTACGACTAGGATGGCCCTACGAGCAGTACTTC. The genes are TRBV28 and TRBJ2-7; D possibly corresponds to TRBD2 (6 bases). Germline V gene data show CDR1 as MDHEN and CDR2 as SYDVKM. The CDR3 length is 15 residues. The V end was cut by 2 bases, the J end by 2 bases, with 13 bases between. The full variable domain, with the rest looked up from reference TRBV28 and TRBJ2-7, is DVKVTQSSRYLVKRTGEKVFLECVQDMDHENMFWYRQDPGLGLRLIYFSYDVKMKEKGDIPEGYSVSREKKERFSLILESASTNQTSMYLCASSLRLGWPYEQYFGPGTRLTVT.

Ten or more counts support this clonotype. One end of the junction varies from germline; a read error may be responsible. This chain uses TRBV5-1 with TRBJ2-5; D unresolved. The CDR3 spans 13 residues. The germline V gene has CDR1 SGHRS and CDR2 YFSETQ. The CDR3 sequence: CASSLGYQETQYF. CDR3 DNA sequence: TGTGCCAGCAGTTTAGGGTATCAAGAGACCCAGTACTTC.

This clonotype occurred many times. The chain has TRBV20-1 and TRBJ2-3, with 11 bases aligning to TRBD2. With V trimmed by 3 bases and J by 6 bases, 11 bases remained unmatched. The CDR3 runs to 16 residues. Per the germline V gene, CDR1 is DFQATT and CDR2 is SNEGSKA (reference sequence). CDR3 nucleotide sequence: TGCAGTGCTAGCCCTACGCTAGCGGGGGGCCTCGATACGCAGTATTTT. Amino acids: CSASPTLAGGLDTQYF.

This clonotype was counted many times. The rearrangement uses TRBV7-2 and TRBJ1-1; D possibly corresponds to TRBD1 (5 bases). V lost 4 bases to trimming and J lost 3 bases, with 9 bases between them. Per the germline V gene, CDR1 is SGHTA and CDR2 is FQGNSA. The CDR3 is 13 residues long. The CDR3 loop reads CASSYRGDTEAFF. The CDR3 bases are TGTGCCAGCAGCTACCGGGGGGACACTGAAGCTTTCTTT.

This chain uses TRBV20-1 with TRBJ2-5; 10 nucleotides agree with TRBD2. Germline V gene sequence: CDR1 DFQATT, CDR2 SNEGSKA (reference sequence). CDR3 length: 16 residues. V trimming: 0 bases; J trimming: 5 bases; junction bases outside the gene matches: 9. The CDR3 sequence: CSARDRLAGARETQYF. In nucleotides, the CDR3 is TGCAGTGCTAGAGATCGGCTAGCGGGGGCGAGGGAGACCCAGTACTTC.

The table lists this clonotype with a few counts. This chain connects TRBV20-1 to TRBJ1-2; D uncertain. The germline V and J ends were trimmed by 5 bases and 3 bases, with 19 bases remaining between them. The CDR3 loop spans 15 amino acids. Germline V gene lookup returns CDR1 DFQATT and CDR2 SNEGSKA (reference sequence). DNA for the CDR3: TGCAGTGCTGGACGTAGACAAGCTCCGGACTATGGCTACACCTTC. It specifies CSAGRRQAPDYGYTF.

Concerning this clonotype itself: This may stem from a read error, because a much larger clone lies one nucleotide away. The chain links TRBV7-3 to TRBJ2-1; 10 nucleotides line up with TRBD2. With V trimmed by 5 bases and J by 3 bases, 4 bases remained unmatched. The CDR3 runs 15 residues. CDR1 is SGHTA, CDR2 FQGTGA, per germline. DNA for the CDR3: TGTGCCAGCAGCCACCTAGCGGGGGTCTACAATGAGCAGTTCTTC. It yields the protein CASSHLAGVYNEQFF.

This clonotype was seen at least ten times. The chain uses TRBV4-3 and TRBJ2-3; TRBD2 aligns across 16 bases. J was trimmed by 10 bases and V by 4 bases; bases with no gene match: 5. Germline-derived CDR1 and CDR2 are LGHNA and YSLEER. This CDR3 has 15 amino acids. For the CDR3, the DNA is TGCGCCAGCAGCCCCGGGACTAGCGGGGGGGAGGCGCAGTATTTT. Protein: CASSPGTSGGEAQYF.

CDR3 sequence (DNA): TGTGCCATCGGCTTGGGGATCAGGGGTGGCACAGATACGCAGTATTTT. Residues: CAIGLGIRGGTDTQYF. The chain carries TRBV5-4 and TRBJ2-3, with D possibly being TRBD1 (6 bases). The germline gives CDR1 SGHNT, CDR2 YYREEE (reference sequence). The CDR3 consists of 16 residues. V was clipped by 9 bases and J by 1 base, with 21 bases between them.

This clonotype was counted ten times or more. The V gene is TRBV9, the J gene TRBJ2-5; 7 nucleotides align to TRBD1. This CDR3 region has 13 residues. Germline CDR1 is SGDLS and CDR2 is YYNGEE. Germline trimming cut 5 bases from V and 5 bases from J; bases unmatched to any gene: 6. CDR3 sequence (DNA): TGTGCCAGCAGTAAAGGGGGCTATGAGACCCAGTACTTC. Its protein is CASSKGGYETQYF.

In this sample, this clonotype turned up many times. This rearrangement joins TRBV7-9 to TRBJ2-5; 10 bases map to TRBD1. CDR1 is SEHNR and CDR2 is FQNEAQ in the germline V gene (reference sequence). The CDR3 has 16 residues. V shed 5 bases, J shed 5 bases, and the junction held 11 bases outside the gene matches. CDR3 DNA sequence: TGTGCCAGCAGCATGCCCGGGACAGGGGCAGGGGAGACCCAGTACTTC. Its protein product is CASSMPGTGAGETQYF.